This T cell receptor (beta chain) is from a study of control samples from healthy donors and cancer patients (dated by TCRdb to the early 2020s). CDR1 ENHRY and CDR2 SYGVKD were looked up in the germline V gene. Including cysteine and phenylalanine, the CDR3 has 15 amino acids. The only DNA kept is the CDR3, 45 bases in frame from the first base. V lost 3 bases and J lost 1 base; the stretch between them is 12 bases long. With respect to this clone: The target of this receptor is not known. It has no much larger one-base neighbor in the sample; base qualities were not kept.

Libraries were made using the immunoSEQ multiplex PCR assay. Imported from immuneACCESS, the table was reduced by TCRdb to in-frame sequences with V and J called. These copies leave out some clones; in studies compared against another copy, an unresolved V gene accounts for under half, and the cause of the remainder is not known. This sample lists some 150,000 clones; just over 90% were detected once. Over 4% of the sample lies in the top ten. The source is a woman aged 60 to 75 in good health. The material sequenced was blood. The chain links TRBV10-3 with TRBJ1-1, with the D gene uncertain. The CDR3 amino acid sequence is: CAISDPSQQNTEAFF. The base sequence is TGTGCCATCAGTGACCCCTCCCAGCAGAACACTGAAGCTTTCTTT.